This T cell receptor (beta chain) was captured in a study of T cell responses to AZD1222 COVID-19 vaccine. Profiling relied on immunoSEQ multiplex PCR, and the TCRdb table lists in-frame clones only, not all of them. The sample has approximately 140,000 clones, roughly 90% seen once. This clone appeared once. V lost 3 bases, J lost 6 bases, and 11 bases stayed unmatched. Germline V gene sequence: CDR1 MDHEN, CDR2 SYDVKM. The CDR3 covers 17 residues. The material was peripheral blood, obtained 28 days after the second AZD1222 dose. The chain has TRBV28 and TRBJ2-2; 9 nucleotides line up with TRBD2. The sequence was collected from an adult who received the AZD1222 COVID-19 vaccine. CDR3 coding DNA: TGTGCCAGCAGTTTGAGAGTTAGCGGGAGTGCCCCCGGGGAGCTGTTTTTT. It translates to CASSLRVSGSAPGELFF.